The 2 T cell receptor beta chains in this list originate from one sample, sequenced in a study of T cell responses to AZD1222 COVID-19 vaccine. Assay: immunoSEQ multiplex PCR; the TCRdb copy retains only in-frame clones and omits some. This sample yields some 80,000 clones, of which around 89% are seen a single time; over 8% belongs to the top ten. The starting material was peripheral blood, obtained 28 days after the second dose of the MenACWY control vaccine. The origin of the receptors is an adult who received the MenACWY meningococcal vaccine as a control.

Only one count was recorded for this clone. The same CDR3 also results from other DNA sequences found in this sample. CDR3: CASSPGLVRETQYF. CDR3 nucleotides: TGTGCCAGCAGCCCGGGACTAGTGCGAGAGACCCAGTACTTC. This sequence joins TRBV3-1 (or the pseudogene TRBV3-2) and TRBJ2-5; TRBD2 matches 8 bases. The germline V gene encodes CDR1 LGHDT and CDR2 YNNKEL (reference sequence). This CDR3 comprises 14 residues. With V trimmed by 4 bases and J by 4 bases, 5 bases remained unmatched.

The V call is TRBV6-2 or TRBV6-3, the J call TRBJ1-4; a possible D gene is TRBD1 (5 bases). Germline values: CDR1 MNHEY, CDR2 SVGEGT. Trimming cost V 6 bases and J 7 bases, with 18 bases left between them. The CDR3 totals 15 residues. The CDR3 reads CASSPVQGRSEKLFF. CDR3 nucleotide sequence: TGTGCCAGCAGCCCCGTCCAGGGTCGGAGTGAAAAACTGTTTTTT.